There are a few counts of the clone carrying this T cell receptor beta chain. Using its own MiXCR run on the 5' RACE reads, TCRdb lists one record per CDR3 protein. Seen here are over 95,000 distinct CDR3 sequences, roughly a tenth observed once, and the top ten hold 20% to 25%. Documented time point: blood at routine non-recurrence follow-up after resection. Unsorted whole RNA from tumor, nontumor lung or frozen PBMC underwent sequencing. The CDR3 runs to 13 residues. The germline V gene has CDR1 SNHLY and CDR2 FYNNEI. Trimming stripped 5 bases from V and 6 bases from J, with 13 bases between. This specimen belongs to a study of spatial heterogeneity in lung cancer. Study as a whole: Available follow-up PBMC samples were sequenced, at a median of roughly 2 years post-resection. The average count in raw reads for each unique TCR and UMI combination exceeded 8.5 appearances.

V gene TRBV2 combines with J gene TRBJ1-1; D is ambiguous. Sample: PBMCs, taken at follow-up. The origin of this receptor is a female donor with early-stage non-small cell lung cancer. For the CDR3, the DNA is TGTGCCAGCAGTAAACAAGGCCTGGCTGAAGCTTTCTTT. Translated: CASSKQGLAEAFF.